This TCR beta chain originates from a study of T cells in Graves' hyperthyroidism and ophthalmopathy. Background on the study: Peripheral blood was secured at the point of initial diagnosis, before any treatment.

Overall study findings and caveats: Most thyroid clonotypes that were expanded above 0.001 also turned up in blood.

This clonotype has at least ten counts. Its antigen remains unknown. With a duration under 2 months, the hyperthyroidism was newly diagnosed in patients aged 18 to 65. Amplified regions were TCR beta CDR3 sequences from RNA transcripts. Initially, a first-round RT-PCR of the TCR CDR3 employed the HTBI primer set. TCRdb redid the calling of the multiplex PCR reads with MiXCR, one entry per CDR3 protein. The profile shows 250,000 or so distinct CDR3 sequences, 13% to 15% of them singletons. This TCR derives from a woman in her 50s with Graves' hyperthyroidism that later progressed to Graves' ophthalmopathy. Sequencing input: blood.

The CDR3 region has the DNA TGTGCCAGCAGCTTACACCCGAACACTGAAGCTTTCTTT. This gives the protein CASSLHPNTEAFF. The chain joins TRBV11-3 to TRBJ1-1; D is undetermined. Germline-derived CDR1 and CDR2 are SGHNT and YENEEA. The CDR3 loop spans 13 amino acids. Trimming left V 2 bases short and J 1 base short, with 5 bases between. Full variable domain (missing parts from reference TRBV11-3 and TRBJ1-1): EAGVVQSPRYKIIEKKQPVAFWCNPISGHNTLYWYLQNLGQGPELLIRYENEEAVDDSQLPKDRFSAERLKGVDSTLKIQPAELGDSAVYLCASSLHPNTEAFFGQGTRLTVV.